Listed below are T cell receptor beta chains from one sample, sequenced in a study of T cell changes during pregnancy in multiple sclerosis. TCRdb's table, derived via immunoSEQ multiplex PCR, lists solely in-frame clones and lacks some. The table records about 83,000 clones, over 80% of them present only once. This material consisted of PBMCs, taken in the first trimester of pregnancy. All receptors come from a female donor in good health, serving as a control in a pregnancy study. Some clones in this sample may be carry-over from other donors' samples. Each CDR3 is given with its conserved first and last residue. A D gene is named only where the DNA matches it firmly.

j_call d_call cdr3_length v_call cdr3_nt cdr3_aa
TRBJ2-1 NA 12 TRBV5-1 TGCGCCAGCAGCTTACAGGGTAATGAGCAGTTCTTC CASSLQGNEQFF
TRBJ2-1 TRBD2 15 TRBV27 TGTGCCAGCAGTACCGGACTAGCGGGAAACAATGAGCAGTTCTTC CASSTGLAGNNEQFF
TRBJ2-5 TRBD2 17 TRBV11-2 TGTGCCAGCAGCGACCAAAGGGCGGCGGGGGGCCAAGAGACCCAGTACTTC CASSDQRAAGGQETQYF
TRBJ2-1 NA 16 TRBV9 TGTGCCAGCAGCGTAGAACGGGGTACCTCCTACAATGAGCAGTTCTTC CASSVERGTSYNEQFF
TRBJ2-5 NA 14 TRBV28 TGTGCCAGCAGTTTAAGTGCGGGTCCAGAGACCCAGTACTTC CASSLSAGPETQYF
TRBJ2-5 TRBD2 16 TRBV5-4 TGTGCCAGCAGCTTTCTCCTAGCGGGAGACCAAGAGACCCAGTACTTC CASSFLLAGDQETQYF
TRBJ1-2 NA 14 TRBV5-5 TGTGCCAGCAGCTCGGACTGGATAAACTATGGCTACACCTTC CASSSDWINYGYTF
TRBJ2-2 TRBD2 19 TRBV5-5 TGTGCCAGCAGCTTGGCCCCAGCGGGGGGGCCAGGGACCACCGGGGAGCTGTTTTTT CASSLAPAGGPGTTGELFF
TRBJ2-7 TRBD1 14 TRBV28 TGTGCCAGCAGCCTCCGGGACAGCGGCTACGAGCAGTACTTC CASSLRDSGYEQYF
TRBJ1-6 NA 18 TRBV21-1 TGTGCCAGCAAAGCCCGTTTCGACAGGGACATTTATAATTCACCCCTCCACTTT CASKARFDRDIYNSPLHF
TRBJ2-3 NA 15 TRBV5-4 TGTGCCACAAATCCCGAGACAGGACTCACAGATACGCAGTATTTT CATNPETGLTDTQYF